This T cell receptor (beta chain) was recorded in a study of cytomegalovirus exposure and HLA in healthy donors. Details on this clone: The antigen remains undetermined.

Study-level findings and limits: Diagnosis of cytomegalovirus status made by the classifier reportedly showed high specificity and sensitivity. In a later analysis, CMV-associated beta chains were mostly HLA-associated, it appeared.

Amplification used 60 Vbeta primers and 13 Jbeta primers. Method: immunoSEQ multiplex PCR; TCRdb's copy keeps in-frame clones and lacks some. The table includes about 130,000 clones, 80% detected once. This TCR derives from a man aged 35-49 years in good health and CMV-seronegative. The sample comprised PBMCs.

CDR3 DNA sequence: TGTGCCAGCAGTGGGGGAGGGGGGGGATTCGGGGAGACCCAGTACTTC. It is translated as CASSGGGGGFGETQYF. J is TRBJ2-5 and V is TRBV2; TRBD2 might be the D (7 bases). Germline lookup yields CDR1 SNHLY and CDR2 FYNNEI. Trimming left V 4 bases short and J 5 bases short, with 20 bases between. The CDR3 spans 16 residues.